Shown below are 30 T cell receptor beta chains from a single sample sequenced in a study of blood T cells in healthy people across ages (dated by TCRdb to 2013 to 2016). Library construction relied on 5' RACE. TCRdb records Illumina HiSeq 2500 as the sequencer. A second about 7 to 12 cycle PCR used a sample-barcoded 5' primer and a J-beta primer mix. TCRdb trimmed the raw reads at Q25, called clones with MiXCR and kept productive beta chains. CDR3 protein duplicates are merged, each entry listing the most common genes and DNA. For this sample the table gives hundreds of thousands of distinct CDR3 sequences, of which roughly 44% were detected only once. Jointly, the top ten make up roughly a fifth of the sample. Sequencing was done on a sample of blood. The receptors derive from a man aged 55 to 70 in good health.

The V and J genes are TRBV6-6 and TRBJ2-4; 7 nucleotides agree with TRBD1. Unmatched junction bases numbered 9, after V lost 6 bases and J lost 1 base. Germline lookup yields CDR1 MNHNY and CDR2 SVGAGI (reference sequence). This CDR3 region has 16 residues. The CDR3 loop reads CASRKQGIVAKNIQYF. CDR3 sequence (DNA): TGTGCCAGCAGGAAACAGGGGATTGTTGCCAAAAACATTCAGTACTTC.

This clonotype was observed a few times. This rearrangement joins TRBV4-1 to TRBJ1-4; D remains ambiguous. Trimming took 2 bases from V and 0 from J, leaving 10 bases between them. CDR3 length: 16 residues. The germline CDR1 and CDR2 sequences are MGHRA and YSYEKL. CDR3 bases: TGCGCCAGCAGCCAACCGGACGGATCAACTAATGAAAAACTGTTTTTT. Encoded protein: CASSQPDGSTNEKLFF.

For this clonotype: Germline and junction disagree at one end, which may indicate a read error. The chain couples TRBV29-1 to TRBJ2-1, with TRBD1 identical over 11 bases. From germline, CDR1 is SQVTM and CDR2 ANQGSEA. The CDR3 extends over 16 amino acids. The CDR3 reads CSVTGTGGLSYNERFF. CDR3 DNA: TGCAGCGTCACCGGGACAGGGGGTCTTTCCTACAATGAGCGGTTCTTC.

This sequence joins TRBV20-1 and TRBJ2-1; 9 bases map to TRBD2. CDR3 length equals 17 residues. V trimming: 6 bases; J trimming: 0 bases; junction bases outside the gene matches: 12. CDR1 and CDR2 from the germline V gene are DFQATT and SNEGSKA (reference sequence). The chain's CDR3 is CSASPRLAVNSYNEQFF. The CDR3 DNA reads as TGCAGTGCCAGTCCAAGACTAGCGGTGAACTCCTACAATGAGCAGTTCTTC.

The chain recombines TRBV7-2 with TRBJ2-1; 8 bases are shared with TRBD2. The CDR3 is made up of 14 amino acids. V dropped 7 bases and J dropped 2; count of bases not matched to a gene: 4. The germline V gene encodes CDR1 SGHTA and CDR2 FQGNSA. The CDR3 loop reads CASTGGGTYNEQFF. The DNA for the CDR3 is TGTGCCAGCACCGGGGGGGGTACCTACAATGAGCAGTTCTTC.

The rearrangement joins TRBV2 to TRBJ2-1, with TRBD1 identical over 8 bases. Germline V gene data show CDR1 as SNHLY and CDR2 as FYNNEI. With V trimmed by 7 bases and J by 2 bases, 4 bases remained unmatched. This CDR3 has 14 residues. The CDR3 nucleotides read TGTGCCAGCACCGAGGACAGGGCCTACAATGAGCAGTTCTTC. It is translated as CASTEDRAYNEQFF.

The chain recombines TRBV12-3 or TRBV12-4 with TRBJ2-1; possible D gene TRBD1, 6 bases. V was pared by 5 bases and J by 2 bases, with 16 bases between. This CDR3 contains 16 residues. The CDR3 coding sequence is TGTGCCAGCAGTCCCCCCCGGGACATAGCCTACAATGAGCAGTTCTTC. Protein: CASSPPRDIAYNEQFF.

Only a few counts were recorded for this clonotype. The V gene is TRBV7-2, the J gene TRBJ2-5, with D possibly being TRBD1 (5 bases). V was cut by 4 bases and J by 5 bases, with 23 bases left in between. This CDR3 contains 17 residues. Germline assignment: CDR1 SGHTA and CDR2 FQGNSA. DNA of the CDR3: TGTGCCAGCAGCTCCGCTAGAGGCGACAGTTTTAGGGAGACCCAGTACTTC. It encodes CASSSARGDSFRETQYF.

This clonotype was found a few times. In DNA form, the CDR3 reads TGTGCCATCAAACCGGGACAGAAAAAAAACATTCAGTACTTC. Its protein is CAIKPGQKKNIQYF. V gene TRBV10-3 combines with J gene TRBJ2-4, with 7 positions matching TRBD1. The CDR3 extends over 14 amino acids. V lost 7 bases to trimming and J lost 4 bases; unmatched junction nucleotides: 7. CDR1 and CDR2 from the germline V gene are ENHRY and SYGVKD.

At least ten counts were recorded for this clonotype. This rearrangement joins TRBV13 to TRBJ2-7; 9 nucleotides match TRBD2. Trimming took 3 bases from V and 0 from J; bases not matched to a gene: 9. Germline V gives CDR1 PRHDT, CDR2 FYEKMQ (reference sequence). There are 17 residues in the CDR3. CDR3 sequence reads: CASSLRASGDISYEQYF. In nucleotides, the CDR3 is TGTGCCAGCAGCTTGAGGGCTAGCGGGGACATCTCCTACGAGCAGTACTTC.

The chain is built from TRBV12-5 and TRBJ2-5; D gene ambiguous. The J call is doubtful: the DNA matches TRBJ2-7 better. This CDR3 region has 13 residues. Germline V gene data show CDR1 as LGHNT and CDR2 as FRNRAP. CDR3 sequence (DNA): TGTGCTAGTGGTTTGGAGGCCGGTTACGAGCAGTACTTC. It codes for CASGLEAGYEQYF.

The table lists this clonotype with a few counts. The gene calls are TRBV20-1 and TRBJ1-6, with D tentatively TRBD1 (5 bases). Trimming cost V 0 bases and J 15 bases, with 15 bases left between them. In germline, CDR1 is DFQATT, CDR2 SNEGSKA (reference sequence). The CDR3 has 13 residues. DNA of the CDR3: TGCAGTGCTAGAGATTTAGATAGGGGAGTCCTCCACTTT. Translated, it gives CSARDLDRGVLHF.

This clonotype was counted a few times. The rearrangement joins TRBV10-3 to TRBJ2-7; maybe TRBD1 (6 bases). Trimming cost V 3 bases and J 0 bases, with 9 bases left between them. Germline V gene sequence: CDR1 ENHRY, CDR2 SYGVKD. This CDR3 has 14 residues. CDR3 in DNA: TGTGCCATCAGTGACCAGGGGCCCTCCTACGAGCAGTACTTC. This sequence encodes CAISDQGPSYEQYF.

This clonotype was picked up one time. The chain recombines TRBV7-8 with TRBJ2-7; perhaps TRBD1 as D (6 bases). Germline CDR1 is SGHVS and CDR2 is FQNEAQ. CDR3 size: 17 residues. Deletions cut 4 bases from V and 1 base from J, with 20 bases between. The CDR3 DNA is TGTGCCAGCAGCTCACGTCCCAGGGGCGGGTTGTCCTACGAGCAGTACTTC. Residues: CASSSRPRGGLSYEQYF. The full variable domain, in which reference TRBV7-8 and TRBJ2-7 provide the parts outside the CDR3, is GAGVSQSPRYKVAKRGQDVALRCDPISGHVSLFWYQQALGQGPEFLTYFQNEAQLDKSGLPSDRFFAERPEGSVSTLKIQRTQQEDSAVYLCASSSRPRGGLSYEQYFGPGTRLTVT.

The chain carries TRBV20-1 and TRBJ1-2; no firm D call. The CDR3 has 10 amino acids. The V end was cut by 7 bases, the J end by 6 bases, with 9 bases between. In germline, CDR1 is DFQATT, CDR2 SNEGSKA (reference sequence). The CDR3: CSGGNDGYTF. The DNA of the CDR3 is TGCAGTGGAGGGAATGATGGCTACACCTTC.

V is TRBV4-1 and J is TRBJ1-2; 7 bases are a match to TRBD1. Germline V lookup: CDR1 MGHRA, CDR2 YSYEKL. Trimming at V came to 0 bases and at J to 2 bases, leaving 15 bases not matched to a gene. This CDR3 has 19 residues. The CDR3, as DNA: TGCGCCAGCAGCCAAGACAGGGGGATCGAGGGAGCCCGCAACTATGGCTACACCTTC. Residues: CASSQDRGIEGARNYGYTF.

V is TRBV7-9 and J is TRBJ2-2; 9 bases map to TRBD2. Germline values: CDR1 SEHNR, CDR2 FQNEAQ (reference sequence). This CDR3 region has 15 residues. The V and J ends lost 8 bases and 7 bases, in that order; junction bases with no gene match: 11. The CDR3 DNA reads as TGTGCCAGCCACCCTAGCGGGGTCGGGAACGGGGAGCTGTTTTTT. Translated, it gives CASHPSGVGNGELFF.

This clonotype was seen only a few times. CDR3 sequence: CASSLGTTRNQETQYF. CDR3 in DNA: TGTGCCAGCAGTCTCGGGACTACACGGAACCAAGAGACCCAGTACTTC. The rearrangement uses TRBV6-2 or TRBV6-3 and TRBJ2-5; 7 bases map to TRBD2. The germline V gene has CDR1 MNHEY and CDR2 SVGEGT. V lost 5 bases and J lost 0; bases outside the gene matches: 9. CDR3 size: 16 residues.

The table lists this clonotype with a few counts. The genes are TRBV12-3 or TRBV12-4 and TRBJ2-5; the D gene is possibly TRBD2 (6 bases). V lost 8 bases, J lost 5 bases, and 12 bases lay in between. The CDR3 consists of 12 residues. CDR3 residues: CASDDGGETQYF. CDR3 DNA sequence: TGTGCCAGCGACGACGGAGGGGAGACCCAGTACTTC.

The genes are TRBV12-3 or TRBV12-4 and TRBJ1-1; D unclear. This CDR3 spans 13 amino acids. V gave up 3 bases and J gave up 2 bases, with 7 bases separating them. The CDR3 spells CASSFAGNTEAFF. The DNA for the CDR3 is TGTGCCAGCAGTTTTGCCGGCAACACTGAAGCTTTCTTT.

The chain links TRBV4-3 to TRBJ1-6; D call uncertain. The CDR3 spans 21 residues. The germline CDR1 and CDR2 sequences are LGHNA and YSLEER. The germline V and J ends were trimmed by 1 base and 7 bases, with 29 bases remaining between them. CDR3 nucleotide sequence: TGCGCCAGCAGCCAAGTGGAAAGGAATTTGGAACACACACGAAAAAATTCACCCCTCCACTTT. Residues: CASSQVERNLEHTRKNSPLHF.

This clonotype has a count of ten or more. The V call is TRBV5-6, the J call TRBJ2-7; 7 positions match TRBD1. Losses at the gene ends were 0 bases for V and 2 bases for J; bases not matched to a gene: 5. The germline gives CDR1 SGHDT, CDR2 YYEEEE. CDR3 length: 15 amino acids. The CDR3 DNA reads TGTGCCAGCAGCTTGGAGGGGACAGCTACCTACGAGCAGTACTTC. It translates to CASSLEGTATYEQYF.

This clonotype was seen at least ten times. The chain uses TRBV14 and TRBJ2-7; D unresolved. The CDR3 length is 11 residues. Germline CDR1 reads SGHDN; CDR2 reads FVKESK. Trimming took off 3 bases at V and 9 bases at J, with 9 bases between the two ends. The chain's CDR3 is CASSQGSRQYF. The CDR3 DNA follows: TGTGCCAGCAGCCAGGGAAGCCGGCAGTACTTC.

The CDR3 DNA is TGTGCCAGCGGACGACAGGGGGCGGAGGGCCACACCTTC. It is translated as CASGRQGAEGHTF. V usage is TRBV6-1 and J usage is TRBJ1-2; 10 bases map to TRBD1. The CDR3 has 13 amino acids. Germline CDR1 is MNHNS and CDR2 is SASEGT. The J segment lost 12 bases and the V segment lost 8 bases, leaving 12 bases of the junction unmatched.

This rearrangement joins TRBV12-3 or TRBV12-4 to TRBJ1-4; D is unresolved. The CDR3 has 14 residues. Trimming removed 5 bases from V and 3 bases from J, with 10 bases in between. CDR3 coding DNA: TGTGCCAGCAGTCCCCACCGGGCTAATGAAAAACTGTTTTTT. This translates into CASSPHRANEKLFF.

The chain employs TRBV20-1 and TRBJ2-1; weak D call: TRBD1 (5 bases). Germline CDR1 DFQATT, CDR2 SNEGSKA (reference sequence). This CDR3 comprises 16 residues. V was trimmed by 3 bases and J by 3 bases, leaving 18 bases between them. The CDR3 region has the DNA TGCAGTGCTAGGGAGCAAGCCAGGGTAAGCTACAATGAGCAGTTCTTC. It yields the protein CSAREQARVSYNEQFF.

This clonotype has just one count. At one boundary the junction diverges from the germline segment, which might be a read error. This chain uses TRBV15 with TRBJ2-4, with no clear D. The J call is in doubt because the DNA end fits TRBJ2-5 better. CDR1 LNHNV and CDR2 YYDKDF come from the germline V gene (reference sequence). The CDR3 runs to 14 residues. The CDR3 DNA sequence: TGTGCCGCCAGCAGAGATGCGTCCGTCGAGACCCAGTACTTC. Translation: CAASRDASVETQYF.

J is TRBJ2-1 and V is TRBV7-2; perhaps D is TRBD1 or TRBD2 (5 bases each). Trimming shortened V by 4 bases and J by 7 bases, and 17 bases separated the two germline ends. This CDR3 region has 15 residues. Germline V gene sequence: CDR1 SGHTA, CDR2 FQGNSA. CDR3 sequence: CASSSLRDGVNEQFF. The DNA of the CDR3 is TGTGCCAGCAGCTCTCTCCGGGACGGTGTAAATGAGCAGTTCTTC.

The chain is built from TRBV7-9 and TRBJ2-3; no clear D. Trimming stripped 4 bases from V and 2 bases from J, with 13 bases between. This CDR3 spans 15 amino acids. Per germline, CDR1 SEHNR and CDR2 FQNEAQ (reference sequence). For the CDR3, the DNA is TGTGCCAGCAGCTCCCGCCTAACCACCACAGATACGCAGTATTTT. Amino acids: CASSSRLTTTDTQYF.

The genes are TRBV20-1 and TRBJ1-2; D is uncertain. From germline, CDR1 is DFQATT and CDR2 SNEGSKA (reference sequence). This CDR3 contains 13 residues. Trimming pared 0 bases from V and 2 bases from J, leaving 7 bases between. This CDR3 is CSARDHPNYGYTF. CDR3 nucleotides: TGCAGTGCTAGAGATCACCCAAACTATGGCTACACCTTC.